This T cell receptor beta chain was documented in a study of cytomegalovirus exposure and HLA in healthy donors. Study results and limitations: Associated with cytomegalovirus, according to the listing, were 150 to 200 TCR beta chains.

PCR primers comprised 60 Vbeta and 13 Jbeta primers. Some clones are missing from TCRdb's copy, which holds only in-frame ones; the method was immunoSEQ multiplex PCR. Among 110,000 or so clones listed, 65% to 85% were seen once. Worth noting for this clone: Its target is unknown.

The CDR3 loop spans 14 amino acids. V was cut by 4 bases and J by 2 bases, with 13 bases left in between. Germline CDR1 and CDR2: SGHDT and YYEEEE. Input material: PBMCs. The chain uses TRBV5-6 and TRBJ2-7; a possible D gene is TRBD2 (6 bases). This clonotype originated in a woman aged 25 to 39 in good health and CMV-seropositive. The CDR3 DNA reads as TGTGCCAGCAGCGCCGGGACTTCCGCCTACGAGCAGTACTTC. This translates into CASSAGTSAYEQYF. Full variable domain (remainder filled in from reference TRBV5-6 and TRBJ2-7): DAGVTQSPTHLIKTRGQQVTLRCSPKSGHDTVSWYQQALGQGPQFIFQYYEEEERQRGNFPDRFSGHQFPNYSSELNVNALLLGDSALYLCASSAGTSAYEQYFGPGTRLTVT.